These T cell receptor beta chains were read from a single sample in a study of cytomegalovirus exposure and HLA in healthy donors. Produced via immunoSEQ multiplex PCR; TCRdb's table is partial and in-frame only. The top ten clones hold more than 0.85% of a sample with some 130,000 clones, around 79% of them seen once. The material sequenced was PBMCs. Source of these receptors: a young man in good health and CMV-seronegative. Each CDR3 is given with its conserved first and last residue. A D gene is named only where the DNA matches it firmly. Size tells how often a clone was seen (once, few, many) or the class of an expanded clone, and some rows leave it out.

V gene	J gene	clone size	D gene	CDR3 protein	CDR3 DNA
TRBV21-1	TRBJ1-5	-	-	CASSKVVRDRGRGSNQPQHF	TGTGCCAGCAGCAAAGTCGTCCGGGACAGGGGACGGGGTAGCAATCAGCCCCAGCATTTT
TRBV5-1	TRBJ1-4	-	-	CASSLNRVWATNEKLFF	TGCGCCAGCAGCTTGAACAGGGTATGGGCAACTAATGAAAAACTGTTTTTT
TRBV21-1	TRBJ2-3	-	-	CASSKVGSTISTDTQYF	TGTGCCAGCAGCAAAGTTGGCTCGACAATAAGCACAGATACGCAGTATTTT
TRBV5-6	TRBJ2-5	-	-	CASSLAHGETQYF	TGTGCCAGCAGCTTGGCCCACGGGGAGACCCAGTACTTC
TRBV15	TRBJ2-2	-	-	CATSRDPRNTGELFF	TGTGCCACCAGCAGAGATCCCAGGAACACCGGGGAGCTGTTTTTT
TRBV18	TRBJ1-1	-	TRBD1	CASDGQGNTEAFF	TGTGCCAGCGACGGACAGGGGAACACTGAAGCTTTCTTT
TRBV18	TRBJ1-2	-	-	CASSPGQGVGYTF	TGTGCCAGCTCACCGGGACAAGGGGTGGGCTACACCTTC
TRBV5-1	TRBJ2-2	-	TRBD1	CASSLTGGTTGELFF	TGCGCCAGCAGCTTGACAGGGGGGACGACCGGGGAGCTGTTTTTT
TRBV27	TRBJ2-2	-	-	CASSLGGAGELVF	TGTGCCAGCAGCCTGGGGGGGGCCGGGGAGCTGGTTTTT
TRBV18	TRBJ1-5	-	TRBD1	CASSPTGQGSQPQHF	TGTGCCAGCTCACCTACTGGACAGGGCAGTCAGCCCCAGCATTTT
TRBV19	TRBJ1-5	once	-	CASSIVGRVRQPQHF	TGTGCCAGTAGTATCGTGGGTCGGGTACGGCAGCCCCAGCATTTT
TRBV7-9	TRBJ2-1	-	-	CASSLVAGDEQFF	TGTGCCAGCAGCTTAGTGGCGGGCGATGAGCAGTTCTTC
TRBV12-5	TRBJ2-3	-	TRBD1	CASGRNSRDRDTSTDTQYF	TGTGCTAGTGGCCGAAATTCCCGGGACAGGGACACTAGCACAGATACGCAGTATTTT
TRBV6-6	TRBJ1-1	few	-	CASSYTKVNTEAFF	TGTGCCAGCAGTTATACAAAAGTTAACACTGAAGCTTTCTTT
TRBV7-9	TRBJ1-1	once	TRBD1	CASTTGGVSEAFF	TGTGCCAGCACCACAGGGGGCGTGAGTGAAGCTTTCTTT
TRBV2	TRBJ2-1	-	TRBD2	CASSEATGLAGGDEQFF	TGTGCCAGCAGTGAAGCCACGGGACTAGCGGGGGGGGACGAGCAGTTCTTC
TRBV14	TRBJ1-2	-	-	CASSQGPRVLGYTF	TGTGCCAGCAGCCAAGGACCCAGGGTCTTGGGCTACACCTTC
TRBV30	TRBJ1-5	-	TRBD1	CAWSVTGGLYSNQPQHF	TGTGCCTGGAGTGTAACAGGGGGCTTATATAGCAATCAGCCCCAGCATTTT
TRBV10-3	TRBJ2-7	-	-	CAISDRGADEQYF	TGTGCCATCAGTGATCGGGGGGCGGACGAGCAGTACTTC
TRBV5-8	TRBJ1-1	-	-	CASSLSGGVSAFF	TGTGCCAGCAGCTTGTCGGGGGGGGTGTCAGCTTTCTTT
TRBV11-2	TRBJ2-7	-	-	CASSITGSTYEQYF	TGTGCCAGCAGCATAACAGGGTCCACCTACGAGCAGTACTTC
TRBV6-1	TRBJ1-2	-	TRBD1	CASSATGVYGYTF	TGTGCCAGCAGTGCTACAGGGGTATATGGCTACACCTTC
TRBV7-6	TRBJ1-3	-	-	CASSRGTTGNTIYF	TGTGCCAGCAGCCGCGGGACGACTGGAAACACCATATATTTT